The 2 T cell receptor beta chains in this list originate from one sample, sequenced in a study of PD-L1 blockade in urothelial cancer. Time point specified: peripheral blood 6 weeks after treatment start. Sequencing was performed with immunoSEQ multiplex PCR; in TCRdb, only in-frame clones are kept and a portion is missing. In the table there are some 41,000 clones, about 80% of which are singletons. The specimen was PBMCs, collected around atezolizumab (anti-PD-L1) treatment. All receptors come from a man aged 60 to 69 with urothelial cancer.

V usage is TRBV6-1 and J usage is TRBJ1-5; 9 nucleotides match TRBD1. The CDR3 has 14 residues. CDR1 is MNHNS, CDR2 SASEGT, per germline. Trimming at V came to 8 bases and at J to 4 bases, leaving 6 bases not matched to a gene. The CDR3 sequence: CASGWTGENQPQHF. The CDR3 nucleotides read TGTGCCAGCGGCTGGACAGGGGAAAATCAGCCCCAGCATTTT.

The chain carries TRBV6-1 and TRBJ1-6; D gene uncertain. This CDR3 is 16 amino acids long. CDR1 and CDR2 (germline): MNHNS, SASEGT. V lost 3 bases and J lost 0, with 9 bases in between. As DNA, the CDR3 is TGTGCCAGCAGTGATGACATGAGCTCCTATAATTCACCCCTCCACTTT. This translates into CASSDDMSSYNSPLHF.